One sample yielded the 22 T cell receptor beta chains listed below, sequenced in a study of blood T cells in healthy people across ages. Together with a sample-barcoded 5' primer, a J-beta primer mix was included in a second PCR lasting roughly 6 to 12 cycles. MiXCR was run by TCRdb on the 5' RACE reads, yielding one entry per CDR3 protein. The sample has hundreds of thousands of distinct CDR3 sequences, about 42% seen once; the top ten hold about 20%. Sequenced sample: blood. All receptors come from a woman in her sixties in good health.

V and J are TRBV2 and TRBJ2-7; 9 nucleotides agree with TRBD1. This CDR3 has 16 amino acids. With 2 bases clipped from V and 5 bases from J, the junction kept 10 bases outside the gene matches. Germline CDR1 SNHLY, CDR2 FYNNEI. The CDR3 DNA is TGTGCCAGCAGTGAATGGGGTCCTCGACAGGGGGACGAGCAGTACTTC. It specifies CASSEWGPRQGDEQYF.

This clonotype was seen a few times. This chain joins TRBV29-1 and TRBJ2-2; 7 bases are shared with TRBD1. With 7 bases clipped from V and 1 base from J, the junction kept 6 bases outside the gene matches. CDR1 is SQVTM, CDR2 ANQGSEA, per germline. The CDR3 is 14 residues long. The DNA of the CDR3 is TGCAGCGCTAGGACAGGTTTGAACACCGGGGAGCTGTTTTTT. Translation: CSARTGLNTGELFF.

The table lists this clonotype with a few counts. The rearrangement joins TRBV19 to TRBJ2-5; perhaps TRBD1 as D (5 bases). CDR1 is LNHDA and CDR2 is SQIVND in the germline V gene (reference sequence). The V and J ends lost 11 bases and 6 bases respectively, with 22 bases between them. CDR3 length equals 14 residues. The CDR3: CASKVWAGLKTQYF. Written as DNA, the CDR3 is TGTGCCTCAAAAGTTTGGGCAGGGTTGAAGACCCAGTACTTC.

This clonotype was seen a few times. The chain carries TRBV5-1 and TRBJ2-2; D is undetermined. V was clipped by 0 bases and J by 0 bases, with 6 bases between them. The CDR3 length is 15 residues. Germline assignment: CDR1 SGHRS and CDR2 YFSETQ. CDR3 residues: CASSLASANTGELFF. CDR3 DNA sequence: TGCGCCAGCAGCTTGGCCTCGGCGAACACCGGGGAGCTGTTTTTT.

The rearrangement joins TRBV6-5 to TRBJ2-4, with TRBD1 matching over 7 bases. The J call may be wrong; the DNA end is better matched by TRBJ2-7. CDR3 length: 12 amino acids. Per germline, CDR1 MNHEY and CDR2 SVGAGI. CDR3 amino acids: CASRQGMNEQYF. CDR3 in DNA: TGTGCCAGCCGACAGGGAATGAACGAGCAGTACTTC.

The chain has TRBV18 and TRBJ1-2; D ambiguous. Trimming removed 2 bases from V and 6 bases from J, with 13 bases in between. The CDR3 has 14 amino acids. Looked up from germline, CDR1 is KGHSH and CDR2 is LQKENI. DNA of the CDR3: TGTGCCAGCTCACCAAACGGGGTTGGCGATGGCTACACCTTC. Encoded protein: CASSPNGVGDGYTF. The variable domain in full, completed from reference TRBV18 and TRBJ1-2, reads NAGVMQNPRHLVRRRGQEARLRCSPMKGHSHVYWYRQLPEEGLKFMVYLQKENIIDESGMPKERFSAEFPKEGPSILRIQQVVRGDSAAYFCASSPNGVGDGYTFGSGTRLTVV.

This sequence joins TRBV28 and TRBJ2-5; D call uncertain. V lost 2 bases, J lost 3 bases, and 10 bases lay in between. The CDR3 has 14 amino acids. Germline V gene lookup returns CDR1 MDHEN and CDR2 SYDVKM. Here the CDR3 DNA reads TGTGCCAGCAGTTTACTGGGCGTTAAAGAGACCCAGTACTTC. Translated, it gives CASSLLGVKETQYF. Looking up the rest from reference TRBV28 and TRBJ2-5 gives the full variable domain: DVKVTQSSRYLVKRTGEKVFLECVQDMDHENMFWYRQDPGLGLRLIYFSYDVKMKEKGDIPEGYSVSREKKERFSLILESASTNQTSMYLCASSLLGVKETQYFGPGTRLLVL.

This chain links TRBV19 with TRBJ2-5; 10 bases line up with TRBD1. The better agreement between TRBJ2-7 and the DNA end casts doubt on the J call. This CDR3 region has 14 residues. The germline V gene encodes CDR1 LNHDA and CDR2 SQIVND (reference sequence). CDR3 in DNA: TGTGCCAGTAGTACCGTCGGGACAGGGGTCGAGCAGTACTTC. It translates to CASSTVGTGVEQYF.

The chain links TRBV20-1 to TRBJ2-1, with 10 bases that match TRBD1. This CDR3 has 15 residues. The V gene's germline CDR1 is DFQATT and CDR2 SNEGSKA (reference sequence). J lost 3 bases, V lost 6 bases, and 8 bases had no gene match. The CDR3 sequence is CSAGETGGSYNEQFF. The CDR3 nucleotides are TGCAGTGCGGGAGAGACAGGGGGCAGCTACAATGAGCAGTTCTTC.

The CDR3 region is CASSRQEGQGNGYTF. The CDR3 bases are TGTGCCAGCAGCCGACAAGAGGGACAGGGGAATGGCTACACCTTC. The genes are TRBV4-2 and TRBJ1-2; 10 nucleotides agree with TRBD1. V shed 4 bases and J 6 bases; nucleotides not matched to a gene: 8. Per the germline V gene, CDR1 is LGHNA and CDR2 is YNFKEQ. The CDR3 has 15 residues.

The rearrangement links TRBV20-1 to TRBJ2-1; TRBD2 matches at 14 bases. Germline loops: CDR1 DFQATT, CDR2 SNEGSKA (reference sequence). This CDR3 is 15 amino acids long. V lost 2 bases, J lost 8 bases, and 5 bases stayed unmatched. CDR3 nucleotide sequence: TGCAGTGCTAGATTAGGGACTAGCGGGGGCGATGAGCAGTTCTTC. Translated: CSARLGTSGGDEQFF.

The chain combines TRBV11-2 with TRBJ2-7; 11 nucleotides match TRBD2. Germline lookup yields CDR1 SGHAT and CDR2 FQNNGV. This CDR3 region has 16 residues. V trimming: 4 bases; J trimming: 7 bases; junction bases outside the gene matches: 12. CDR3 sequence: CASSSFSGRADNEQYF. The DNA of the CDR3 is TGTGCCAGCAGCTCCTTTAGCGGGAGGGCCGACAATGAGCAGTACTTC.

This clonotype occurred many times. This chain uses TRBV7-2 with TRBJ2-1, with D unresolved. Germline V gene data show CDR1 as SGHTA and CDR2 as FQGNSA. V was trimmed by 6 bases and J by 3 bases, leaving 3 bases between them. This CDR3 spans 11 amino acids. CDR3 coding DNA: TGTGCCAGCAGTTACTACAATGAGCAGTTCTTC. This encodes CASSYYNEQFF.

The chain joins TRBV25-1 to TRBJ2-6; 16 bases match TRBD2. J lost 3 bases, V lost 2 bases, and 7 bases had no gene match. Germline V gives CDR1 MGHDK, CDR2 SYGVNS. CDR3 length: 20 residues. Here the CDR3 DNA reads TGTGCCAGCAGTGAAACCGGGACTAGCGGGGGGGCCTTTGGGGCCAACGTCCTGACTTTC. Protein sequence: CASSETGTSGGAFGANVLTF. Drawing the rest from reference TRBV25-1 and TRBJ2-6, the complete variable domain is EADIYQTPRYLVIGTGKKITLECSQTMGHDKMYWYQQDPGMELHLIHYSYGVNSTEKGDLSSESTVSRIRTEHFPLTLESARPSHTSQYLCASSETGTSGGAFGANVLTFGAGSRLTVL.

CDR3 sequence: CASSPRTANEQFF. In DNA form, the CDR3 reads TGTGCCAGCAGTCCCCGGACAGCGAATGAGCAGTTCTTC. The chain joins TRBV6-5 to TRBJ2-1, with D perhaps TRBD1 (6 bases). CDR1 and CDR2 from the germline V gene are MNHEY and SVGAGI. The length of the CDR3 is 13 residues. V lost 5 bases and J lost 7, with 12 bases in between.

V usage is TRBV25-1 and J usage is TRBJ2-6; D is unresolved. The CDR3 runs to 15 residues. In germline, CDR1 is MGHDK, CDR2 SYGVNS. V was trimmed by 3 bases and J by 4 bases, leaving 10 bases between them. The CDR3 here is CASSDEKGGANVLTF. For the CDR3, the DNA is TGTGCCAGCAGTGACGAAAAGGGAGGGGCCAACGTCCTGACTTTC.

The chain is built from TRBV2 and TRBJ2-7; D is ambiguous. Germline values: CDR1 SNHLY, CDR2 FYNNEI. Trimming removed 6 bases at V and 3 bases at J, with 12 bases between. The CDR3 covers 13 residues. This CDR3 reads CASRGRTYYEQYF. The CDR3, as DNA: TGTGCCAGCAGGGGCCGGACGTACTACGAGCAGTACTTC. The variable domain in full, with the rest retrieved from reference TRBV2 and TRBJ2-7, is EPEVTQTPSHQVTQMGQEVILRCVPISNHLYFYWYRQILGQKVEFLVSFYNNEISEKSEIFDDQFSVERPDGSNFTLKIRSTKLEDSAMYFCASRGRTYYEQYFGPGTRLTVT.

This clonotype was counted a few times. The J gene is TRBJ2-1, the V gene TRBV9, with 7 bases fitting TRBD1. V was clipped by 0 bases and J by 1 base; unmatched bases: 1. This CDR3 spans 15 amino acids. CDR1 is SGDLS, CDR2 YYNGEE, per germline. The CDR3 protein is CASSVEQGSYNEQFF. For the CDR3, the DNA is TGTGCCAGCAGCGTAGAACAGGGGTCCTACAATGAGCAGTTCTTC.

The chain couples TRBV5-4 to TRBJ2-1, with 8 positions matching TRBD1. The V and J ends lost 0 bases and 2 bases, in that order; junction bases with no gene match: 4. CDR1 and CDR2 from the germline V gene are SGHNT and YYREEE (reference sequence). The CDR3 is made up of 16 amino acids. CDR3 amino acids: CASSLAMDRAYNEQFF. The DNA for the CDR3 is TGTGCCAGCAGCTTGGCGATGGACAGGGCCTACAATGAGCAGTTCTTC.

The rearrangement uses TRBV28 and TRBJ2-1, with TRBD2 matching 9 bases. J was trimmed by 13 bases and V by 6 bases; bases with no gene match: 19. CDR3 length: 16 amino acids. Germline CDR1 is MDHEN and CDR2 is SYDVKM. CDR3 coding DNA: TGTGCCAGCAGATCGCGACTAGCGGACCTGAGGGAGACCCAGTTCTTC. Translated, it gives CASRSRLADLRETQFF.

Regarding this clonotype: A junction end diverges from the germline sequence, so it may reflect a read error. The rearrangement links TRBV4-1 to TRBJ2-5; TRBD1 agrees at 7 bases. The V gene's germline CDR1 is MGHRA and CDR2 YSYEKL. This CDR3 is 17 amino acids long. In DNA form, the CDR3 reads TGCGCCAGCAGGCAAGATCGGCCGGGACAGACACAAGAGACCCAGTACTTC. It yields the protein CASRQDRPGQTQETQYF.

This clonotype occurred a few times. This chain uses TRBV20-1 with TRBJ2-1; 7 nucleotides align to TRBD2. Germline V lookup: CDR1 DFQATT, CDR2 SNEGSKA (reference sequence). The trim removed 7 bases at V and 3 bases at J, leaving 6 bases unmatched. The CDR3 length is 13 residues. The CDR3 sequence is CSGGRGFYNEQFF. The CDR3 DNA reads TGCAGTGGTGGGCGGGGGTTCTACAATGAGCAGTTCTTC.